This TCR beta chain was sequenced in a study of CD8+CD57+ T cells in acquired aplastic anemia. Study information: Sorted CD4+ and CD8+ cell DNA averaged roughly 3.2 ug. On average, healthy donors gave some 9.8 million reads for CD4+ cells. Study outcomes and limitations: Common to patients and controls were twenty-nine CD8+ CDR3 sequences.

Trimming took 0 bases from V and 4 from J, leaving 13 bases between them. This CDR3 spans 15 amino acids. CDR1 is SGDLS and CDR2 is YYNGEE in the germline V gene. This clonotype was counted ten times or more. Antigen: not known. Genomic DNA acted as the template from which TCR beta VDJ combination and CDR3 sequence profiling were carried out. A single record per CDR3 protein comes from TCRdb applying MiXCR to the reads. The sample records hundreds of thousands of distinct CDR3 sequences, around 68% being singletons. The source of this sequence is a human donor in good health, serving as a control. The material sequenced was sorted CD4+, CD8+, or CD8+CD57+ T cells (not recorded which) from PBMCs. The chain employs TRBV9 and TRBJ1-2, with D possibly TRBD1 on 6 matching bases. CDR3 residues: CASSVDLQGLYGYTF. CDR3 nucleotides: TGTGCCAGCAGCGTAGATCTACAGGGACTCTATGGCTACACCTTC.